This T cell receptor beta chain came from a study of blood T cell repertoires in COVID-19 (dated by TCRdb to about 2020). About the study as a whole: Samples covering the acute and convalescent phases of COVID-19 were provided by collaborators in the United States, Italy and Spain. The material from the prospective study consisted of cDNA or gDNA derived from T cells, B-cell-depleted T cells, or PBMCs. Deeply sampled blood TCRbeta repertoires from subjects exposed to, actively infected with, or recovered from COVID-19 were included in the dataset. The repertoires were released in a freely available public database meant as a resource for research on the immune response to SARS-CoV-2. The samples were drawn from two sources: the first 160 participants of the ongoing ImmuneRACE study, and 1,254 subjects contributed by 6 global collaborators. Nearly every sample came with metadata listing a de-identified subject ID, COVID-19 status, age in years and sex. HLA class I and class II types, where available, came from metadata supplied by the sample provider rather than from assay-based typing. The paper as a whole reports these results and caveats: The quantity of clinical and demographic metadata differed by source and by participant and was supplied without curation.

Notes on this clone: There is no known antigen for this receptor. Base qualities are not provided; no much larger clone lies one nucleotide away. Other nucleotide sequences from this sample produce the same CDR3.

For CDR1 and CDR2, the germline V gene lists SGHTA and FQGNSA. V loses 0 bases of germline sequence and J loses 2 bases, and the interval between the two ends is 8 bases. The CDR3 starts with the cysteine, ends with the phenylalanine, and has 15 residues. Only CDR3 DNA remains: 45 bases, in frame from the first base. TCRbeta CDR3 regions were amplified from genomic DNA by means of the immunoSEQ Assay, a bias-controlled multiplex PCR. As for the original processing: Within the assay, amplification of reference gene primers was used to estimate how many nucleated cells each sample contained. To quantify the absolute abundance of each unique TCRbeta CDR3 rearrangement, sequence reads were collapsed and filtered. For each sample, productive Simpson clonality was calculated by taking the square root of Simpson's diversity index across productive rearrangements. The clones in this table, taken by TCRdb from immuneACCESS, are in-frame only. Not every clone is retained; where verified, under half of the shortfall comes from an unresolved V gene, and the cause of the rest is unknown. From that table come the V and J calls and clone size; the DNA was used to work out D and trimming. In this sample the table shows 100,000 or so clones, about four fifths of which occur a single time. The top ten constitute around 10% of the sample.

The collaborating institutions used their own protocols to collect whole blood in K2EDTA tubes. Collaborator samples were shipped for TCRbeta analysis as frozen whole blood, isolated PBMCs, or DNA extracted from either sample type. Sequenced input: peripheral blood. The sequence derives from a woman aged 70-85 years with acute or convalescent COVID-19. The rearranged segments are TRBV7-2 and TRBJ2-1; a weak D assignment points to TRBD2 (6 bases agree). The sequenced DNA is TGTGCCAGCAGCTTAGCCGGGGGTGCCTACAATGAGCAGTTCTTC. This translates into CASSLAGGAYNEQFF.